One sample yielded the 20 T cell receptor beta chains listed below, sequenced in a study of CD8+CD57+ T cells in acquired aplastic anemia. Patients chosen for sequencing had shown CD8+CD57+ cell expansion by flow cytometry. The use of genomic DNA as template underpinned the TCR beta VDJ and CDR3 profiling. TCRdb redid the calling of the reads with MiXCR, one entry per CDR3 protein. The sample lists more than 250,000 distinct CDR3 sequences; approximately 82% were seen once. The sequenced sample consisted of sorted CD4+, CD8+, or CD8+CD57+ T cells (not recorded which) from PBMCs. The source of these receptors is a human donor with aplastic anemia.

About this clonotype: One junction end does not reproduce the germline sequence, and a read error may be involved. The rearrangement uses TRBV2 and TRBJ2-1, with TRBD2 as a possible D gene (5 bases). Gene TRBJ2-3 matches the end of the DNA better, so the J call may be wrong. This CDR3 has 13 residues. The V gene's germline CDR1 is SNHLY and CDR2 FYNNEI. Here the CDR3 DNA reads TGTGCCAGCGGGAACGGGGTCACGGATAAGCAGTATTTT. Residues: CASGNGVTDKQYF.

This chain's CDR3 is CASSGYSGNTIYF. DNA for the CDR3: TGCGCCAGCAGCGGGTACTCTGGAAACACCATATATTTT. V gene TRBV4-3 combines with J gene TRBJ1-3; D not certain. Germline CDR1 reads LGHNA; CDR2 reads YSLEER. The CDR3 covers 13 residues. The ends were cut back, 5 bases at V and 0 bases at J, with 5 bases in the middle.

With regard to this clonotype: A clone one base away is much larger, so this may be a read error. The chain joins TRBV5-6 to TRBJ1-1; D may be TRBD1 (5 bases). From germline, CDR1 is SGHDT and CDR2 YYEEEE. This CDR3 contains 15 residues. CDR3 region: CASSLEVAGNTEASF. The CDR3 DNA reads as TGTGCCAGCAGCTTGGAGGTGGCAGGGAACACTGAAGCTTCCTTT.

CDR3 nucleotide sequence: TGTGCCAGCAGCTCCGCGAGGACTGGCGGATTGTTCTTGCAGTTCTTC. It specifies CASSSARTGGLFLQFF. V gene TRBV7-8 combines with J gene TRBJ2-1; weak D call: TRBD2 (5 bases). The V end was cut by 4 bases, the J end by 12 bases, with 25 bases between. Per germline, CDR1 SGHVS and CDR2 FQNEAQ. CDR3 length: 16 residues.

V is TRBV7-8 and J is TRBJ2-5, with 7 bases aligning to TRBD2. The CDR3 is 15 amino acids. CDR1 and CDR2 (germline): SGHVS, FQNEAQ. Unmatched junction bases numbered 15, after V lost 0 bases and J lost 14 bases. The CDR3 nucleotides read TGTGCCAGCAGCTTAGCGGGAGGGCCCGATGAGCAGCATTACTTC. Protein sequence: CASSLAGGPDEQHYF.

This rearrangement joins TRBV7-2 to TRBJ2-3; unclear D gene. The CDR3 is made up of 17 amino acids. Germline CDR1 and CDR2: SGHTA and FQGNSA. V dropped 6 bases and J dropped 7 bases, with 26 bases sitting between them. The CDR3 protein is CASRYRAVRKSSYTQYF. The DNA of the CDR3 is TGTGCCAGCAGGTACCGGGCGGTTAGAAAGTCGTCATATACGCAGTATTTT.

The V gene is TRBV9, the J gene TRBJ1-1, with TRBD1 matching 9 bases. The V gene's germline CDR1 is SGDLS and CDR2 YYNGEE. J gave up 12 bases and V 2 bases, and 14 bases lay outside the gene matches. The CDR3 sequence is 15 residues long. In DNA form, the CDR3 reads TGTGCCAGCAGCGTCGAGGGACAGGGCCAACAAAAACCTTTCTTT. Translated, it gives CASSVEGQGQQKPFF.

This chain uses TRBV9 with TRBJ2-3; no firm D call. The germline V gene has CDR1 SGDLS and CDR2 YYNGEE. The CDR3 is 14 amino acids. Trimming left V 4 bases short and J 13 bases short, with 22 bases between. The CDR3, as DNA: TGTGCCAGCAGCTTAGCAGGAGCTCGCCAGTCGAAGTATTTT. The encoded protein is CASSLAGARQSKYF.

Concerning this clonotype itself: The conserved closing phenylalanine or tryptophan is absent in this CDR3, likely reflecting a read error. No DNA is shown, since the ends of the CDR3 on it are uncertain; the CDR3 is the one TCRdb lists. This chain's CDR3 is CASSVRSSGGCY. The chain carries TRBV7-9 and TRBJ2-3; the table's D gene call, TRBD2, was not cross checked with the DNA. Germline CDR1 and CDR2: SEHNR and FQNEAQ (reference sequence). The CDR3 is made up of 12 amino acids, end residues included.

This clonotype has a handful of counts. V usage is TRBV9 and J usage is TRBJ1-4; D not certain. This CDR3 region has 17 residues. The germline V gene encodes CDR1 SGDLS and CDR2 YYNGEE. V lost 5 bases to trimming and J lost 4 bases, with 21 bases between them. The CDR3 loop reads CASSEGSGEQINEKLFF. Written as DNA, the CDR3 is TGTGCCAGCAGTGAGGGTTCAGGAGAACAAATTAATGAAAAACTGTTTTTT.

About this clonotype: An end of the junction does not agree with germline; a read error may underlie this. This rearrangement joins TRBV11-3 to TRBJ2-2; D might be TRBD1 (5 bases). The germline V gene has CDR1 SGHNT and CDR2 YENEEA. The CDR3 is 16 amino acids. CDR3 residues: CDSSPDLTVNTGELFF. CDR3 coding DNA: TGTGACAGCAGCCCAGATCTGACAGTAAACACCGGGGAGCTGTTTTTT.

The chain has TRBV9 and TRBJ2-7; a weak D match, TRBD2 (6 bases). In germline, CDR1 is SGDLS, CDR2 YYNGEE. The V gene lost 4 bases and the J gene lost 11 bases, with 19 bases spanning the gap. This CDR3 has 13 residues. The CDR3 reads CASSYGEDYVEYF. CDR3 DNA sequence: TGTGCCAGCAGCTACGGGGAGGACTACGTGGAGTACTTC.

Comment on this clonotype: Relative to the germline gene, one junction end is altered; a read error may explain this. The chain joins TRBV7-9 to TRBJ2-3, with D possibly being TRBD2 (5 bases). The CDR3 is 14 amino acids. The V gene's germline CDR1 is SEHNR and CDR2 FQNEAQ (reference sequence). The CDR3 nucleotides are TGTGCCAGCAGCACTGACGAGGGTAATGGCTACACGTTCTTT. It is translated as CASSTDEGNGYTFF.

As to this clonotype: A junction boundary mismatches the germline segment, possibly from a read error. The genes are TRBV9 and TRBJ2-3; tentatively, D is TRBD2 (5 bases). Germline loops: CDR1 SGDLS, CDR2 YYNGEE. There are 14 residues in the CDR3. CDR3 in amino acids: CASSFASGPDTPYF. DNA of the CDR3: TGTGCCAGCAGCTTCGCCAGCGGTCCCGATACGCCGTATTTT.

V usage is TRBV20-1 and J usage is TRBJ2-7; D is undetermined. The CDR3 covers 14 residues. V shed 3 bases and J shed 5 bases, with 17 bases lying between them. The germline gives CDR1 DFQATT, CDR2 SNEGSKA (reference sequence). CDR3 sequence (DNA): TGCAGTGCTAGTGACCCGGCAGTGAACAACGAGCAGTACTTC. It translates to CSASDPAVNNEQYF.

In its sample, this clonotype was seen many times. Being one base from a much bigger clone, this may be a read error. The CDR3 DNA is TGTGCCAGCAGCTTTGATCCAGACGGGGCAGCCCTTTCCTTT. Encoded protein: CASSFDPDGAALSF. The chain carries TRBV7-8 and TRBJ2-3; the D gene could be TRBD1 or TRBD2 (5 bases each). Germline CDR1 SGHVS, CDR2 FQNEAQ. The CDR3 has 14 residues.

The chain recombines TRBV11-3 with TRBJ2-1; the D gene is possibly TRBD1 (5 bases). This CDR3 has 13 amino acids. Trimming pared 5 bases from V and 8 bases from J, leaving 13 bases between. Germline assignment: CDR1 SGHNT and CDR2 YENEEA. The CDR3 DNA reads TGTGCCAGCAGCGAAGGGGTGATAGATGAGCAGTTCTTC. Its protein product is CASSEGVIDEQFF.

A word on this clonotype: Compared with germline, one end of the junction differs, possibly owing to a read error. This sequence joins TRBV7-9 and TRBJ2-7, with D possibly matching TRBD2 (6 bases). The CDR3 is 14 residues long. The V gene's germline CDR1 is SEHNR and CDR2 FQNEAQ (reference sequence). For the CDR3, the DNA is TGTGCCAGCAGCTTGGAGGGTAGCTACGACGCCAACGACTTC. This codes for CASSLEGSYDANDF.

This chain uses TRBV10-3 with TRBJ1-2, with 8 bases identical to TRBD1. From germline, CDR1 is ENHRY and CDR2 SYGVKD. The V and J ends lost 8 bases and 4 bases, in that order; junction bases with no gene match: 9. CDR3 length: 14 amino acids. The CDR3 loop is CAISWQGASYGYTF. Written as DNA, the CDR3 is TGTGCCATCTCTTGGCAGGGGGCGTCCTATGGCTACACCTTC.

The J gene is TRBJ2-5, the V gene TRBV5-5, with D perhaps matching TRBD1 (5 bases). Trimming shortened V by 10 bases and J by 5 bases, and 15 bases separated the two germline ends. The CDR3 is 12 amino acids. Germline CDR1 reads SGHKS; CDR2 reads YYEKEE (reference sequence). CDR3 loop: CAAEQGNETQYF. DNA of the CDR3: TGTGCCGCAGAGCAGGGTAACGAGACCCAGTACTTC.